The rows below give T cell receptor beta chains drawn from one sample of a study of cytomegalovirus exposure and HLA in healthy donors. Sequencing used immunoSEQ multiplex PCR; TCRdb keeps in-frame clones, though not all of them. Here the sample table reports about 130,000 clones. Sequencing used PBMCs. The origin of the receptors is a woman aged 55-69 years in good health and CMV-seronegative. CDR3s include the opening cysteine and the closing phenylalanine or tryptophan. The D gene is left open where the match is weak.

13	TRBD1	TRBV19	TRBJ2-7	TGTGCCAGCTCAGGGACAGGGGGAGGCGAGCAGTACTTC	CASSGTGGGEQYF
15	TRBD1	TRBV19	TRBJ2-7	TGTGCCAGTAGGGACAGGGCGGGGAGAGCCTACGAGCAGTACTTC	CASRDRAGRAYEQYF
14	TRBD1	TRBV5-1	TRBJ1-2	TGCGCCAGCAGCCCCGAGGGCAGGGGGTATGGCTACACCTTC	CASSPEGRGYGYTF
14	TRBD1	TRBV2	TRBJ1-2	TGTGCCAGCAGTAAACTACAGGGGGCCGATGGCTACACCTTC	CASSKLQGADGYTF
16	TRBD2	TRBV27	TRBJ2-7	TGTGCCAGCAGTCCCCCAGCGGGAGGGCCCAAATACGAGCAGTACTTC	CASSPPAGGPKYEQYF
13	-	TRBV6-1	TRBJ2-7	TGTGCCAGCACCCGGGACTTCTCCTACGAGCAGTACTTC	CASTRDFSYEQYF
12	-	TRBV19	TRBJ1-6	TGTGCCAGTAGTTCCTCGGGTTCACCCCTCCACTTT	CASSSSGSPLHF
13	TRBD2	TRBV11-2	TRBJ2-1	TGTGCCAGCAGCCTAGCGGGGAGTAATGAGCAGTTCTTC	CASSLAGSNEQFF
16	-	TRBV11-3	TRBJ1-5	TGTGCCAGCACCCTGTGCCCAATCAGGAGCAATCAGCCCCAGCATTTT	CASTLCPIRSNQPQHF
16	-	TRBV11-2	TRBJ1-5	TGTGCCAGCAGCTTATCCTCGGGGGGCCTATATCAGCCCCAGCATTTT	CASSLSSGGLYQPQHF
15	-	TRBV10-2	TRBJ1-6	TGCGCCAGCCAATCTACGTGGACATTGAATTCACCCCTCCACTTT	CASQSTWTLNSPLHF
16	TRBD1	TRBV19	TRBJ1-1	TGTGCCAGTAGTATCCTGATCGACAGGGAGGACACTGAAGCTTTCTTT	CASSILIDREDTEAFF
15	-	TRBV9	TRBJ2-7	TGTGCCAGCAGCGTAGGTGCAAGGGACTCCTACGAGCAGTACTTC	CASSVGARDSYEQYF
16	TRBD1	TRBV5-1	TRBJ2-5	TGCGCCAGCAGCTTGGCAGCGACAGGGTCCGGAGAGACCCAGTACTTC	CASSLAATGSGETQYF
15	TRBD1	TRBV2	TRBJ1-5	TGTGCCAGCAGTGAATTTGACAGGGGAGGTCAGCCCCAGCATTTT	CASSEFDRGGQPQHF
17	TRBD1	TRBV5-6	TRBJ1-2	TGTGCCAGCAGCTTCATACAGGACAGGGGGCGCATACGTGGCTACACCTTC	CASSFIQDRGRIRGYTF
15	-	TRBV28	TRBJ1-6	TGTGCCACCGGCGGTAGGGGAATATACGATTCACCCCTCCACTTT	CATGGRGIYDSPLHF
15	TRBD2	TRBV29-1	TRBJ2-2	TGCAGCGCCCAAGAAGCGGGAGGTCGAACCGGGGAGCTGTTTTTT	CSAQEAGGRTGELFF
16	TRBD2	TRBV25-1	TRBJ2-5	TGTGCCAGCAGTGATCACAGACTAGCGGGACAAGAGACCCAGTACTTC	CASSDHRLAGQETQYF
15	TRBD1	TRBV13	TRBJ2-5	TGTGCCAGCAGCCCGGGACAGAATGAGGAAGAGACCCAGTACTTC	CASSPGQNEEETQYF
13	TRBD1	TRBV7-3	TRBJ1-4	TGTGCCAGCAGCTCTACAGGGGGAGAAAAACTGTTTTTT	CASSSTGGEKLFF
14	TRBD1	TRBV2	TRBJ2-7	TGTGCCAGCATTGGGGCCGGACAGGGAGGAGTGAAGGACTTC	CASIGAGQGGVKDF
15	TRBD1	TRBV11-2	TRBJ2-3	TGTGCCAGCAGCTCCGGGACAGGGGCCACAGATACGCAGTATTTT	CASSSGTGATDTQYF
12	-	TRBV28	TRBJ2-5	TGTGCCAGCAGTTTAACGGGGGAGACCCAGTACTTC	CASSLTGETQYF
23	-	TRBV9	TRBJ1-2	TGTGCCAGCAGCGGGGGGGACCGGTTGACGGAAGGGAGGGTGAAGGTGGGGTACTATGGCTACACCTTC	CASSGGDRLTEGRVKVGYYGYTF
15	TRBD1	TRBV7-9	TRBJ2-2	TGTGCCAGCAGCTCGACAGGGACGAACACCGGGGAGCTGTTTTTT	CASSSTGTNTGELFF
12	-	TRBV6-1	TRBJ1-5	TGTGCCAGCGGGACTTCGGATCAGCCCCAGCATTTT	CASGTSDQPQHF
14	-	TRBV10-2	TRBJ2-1	TGCGCCAGCAGTGATTGGAGCTCCTACAATGAGCAGTTCTTC	CASSDWSSYNEQFF
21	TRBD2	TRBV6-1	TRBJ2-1	TGTGCCAGCAGTGAAGCGAGGTCCAGGCCTATCTCGGGAGGAAATTACAATGAGCAGTTCTTC	CASSEARSRPISGGNYNEQFF
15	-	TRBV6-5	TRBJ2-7	TGTGCCAGCAGTTATAGTAGTGTCGGTCCCTACGAGCAGTACTTC	CASSYSSVGPYEQYF
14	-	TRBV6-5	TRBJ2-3	TGTGCCAGCAGCAACGACTTCACCACAGATACGCAGTATTTT	CASSNDFTTDTQYF
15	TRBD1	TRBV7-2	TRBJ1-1	TGTGCCAGCAGCCCAGGGGACAGGGGGAACACTGAAGCTTTCTTT	CASSPGDRGNTEAFF
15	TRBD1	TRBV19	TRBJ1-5	TGTGCCAGTATCAAGGACAGGTACTTCAATCAGCCCCAGCATTTT	CASIKDRYFNQPQHF
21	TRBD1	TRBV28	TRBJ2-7	TGTGCCAGCAGTACAACTGGGAAGGGGCCTCAGGGACAGCCTAAATCCTACGAGCAGTACTTC	CASSTTGKGPQGQPKSYEQYF
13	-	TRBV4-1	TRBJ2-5	TGCGCCAGCAGCCAAGGACTAGAAGAGACCCAGTACTTC	CASSQGLEETQYF
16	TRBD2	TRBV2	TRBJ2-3	TGTGCCAGCAGTGAGGGACTAGCGGGAAGCGCAGATACGCAGTATTTT	CASSEGLAGSADTQYF
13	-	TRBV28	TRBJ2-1	TGTGCCAGCAGTTTGCGGGGAGACAATGAGCAGTTCTTC	CASSLRGDNEQFF
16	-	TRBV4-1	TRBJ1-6	TGCGCCAGCAGCCAAGTTTCAGGAGGCTCGAATTCACCCCTCCACTTT	CASSQVSGGSNSPLHF
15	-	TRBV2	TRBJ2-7	TGTGCCAGCAGTGACAGGGGCCCCAGCTCCTACGAGCAGTACTTC	CASSDRGPSSYEQYF